This TCR beta chain came from a study of shared clonotypes between healthy human individuals (dated by TCRdb to between 2020 and 2021). With respect to the entire study: The cohort included three men and a couple of women between 18 and 49 years of age. For each donor, three plates each were used for CD4 naive and CD4 memory, two plates were used for CD8 naive, and one plate was used for CD8 memory. Blood TCR repertoires of a handful of healthy adults were deeply sequenced to estimate repertoire size and the extent of clonotype sharing between individuals. Different laboratories and diverse techniques were used to prepare libraries and sequence TCR repertoires, to increase sequencing depth and limit assay-specific biases. Per donor, leukapheresis produced somewhere between about 0.94 and 8.9 billion PBMCs.

Using the deep immunoSEQ assay, TCR CDR3 regions were amplified from genomic DNA by multiplex PCR. Extracted genomic DNA from each cell subset was distributed evenly across all wells of several immunoSEQ 96-well plates, and each plate was treated as a replicate. For sorted subsets, each replicate PCR was loaded with roughly 200 ng genomic DNA, equivalent to 32,000 or so T cell genomes. Purified libraries were quantified with a Qubit 3.0 fluorometer, sized on a Bioanalyzer 2100, and re-quantified with the KAPA Library Quantification kit. A separate single-read 150-cycle Illumina NextSeq 550 flow cell was used to sequence each immunoSEQ 96-well plate. In the paper's pipeline: Because the immunoSEQ output included only junctional sequences and no quality scores, the filtering could not be the same as the filtering used for full-length reads. Sequences were annotated with PyIR, a Python wrapper for IgBLAST v1.9, and V/J genes and CDR3 were assigned using IMGT germline references. Reads with weak V/J assignments (E-value above 1e-6), missing CDR3, stop codons, out-of-frame junctions, or ambiguous translated residues were removed. V3J clonotypes were defined as sequences sharing the same inferred V gene, J gene, and CDR3 amino acid sequence. To compute the percentage overlap between repertoires, the number of shared unique clonotypes was divided by the size of the smaller repertoire. Richness of each repertoire was evaluated using RTK rarefaction, the Chao1 estimator, and Recon v2.1 estimates of unobserved clonotypes. OLGA was used to compute generation probabilities for all TCRbeta clonotypes that the gDNA method yielded from a handful of donors. TCRdb's version of the immuneACCESS table is confined to in-frame rearrangements and falls short of the full clone set. An unresolved V gene accounts for under half of the shortfall where checked; the remainder is of unknown origin. That table is the source of V, J and clone size, and D and trimming were worked out from the DNA. The sample table records around 600,000 clones; 90% to 95% of these occur just once. The leading ten clones occupy over 0.1% of the sample.

CD8 naive samples consisted of CD45RO-negative cells that were positively selected for CCR7, yielding a CD45RA+CCR7+ population without TemRA cells. The donors were healthy, HIV-negative adults with no recently reported acute infections or vaccinations. Every donor was a Caucasian adult living in Nashville, Tennessee, USA. Blood was collected by leukapheresis, and PBMCs were isolated by Ficoll-Histopaque density gradient centrifugation and then cryopreserved in liquid nitrogen vapor phase. Purity and quantity of every magnetically sorted T cell population were checked by analytical flow cytometry. Genomic DNA was isolated from every sorted fraction and measured by UV absorbance on a Nanodrop 2000c. Results the study describes overall, beyond this receptor: Naive subsets generally had larger estimated clonotype richness than memory subsets. Compared with non-shared clonotypes, clonotypes shared by all four sorted-subset donors had higher generation probabilities. The small number of donors limited the genetic and exposure-history diversity represented. Incomplete sequencing was indicated by rarefaction of sorted-subset datasets, despite the large sequencing depth. Pairwise subsampling led to the expectation that sequencing depth would affect the degree of clonotype sharing among donors. Sampling was restricted to blood, and TCR repertoires in tissue are likely to differ from TCR repertoires in blood. Sharing across several donors was observed for roughly 5.4% of naive CD4, 3.5% of naive CD8, 2.3% of memory CD4, and around 0.4% of memory CD8 clonotypes.

Comment on this clone: Its antigen remains unidentified. There are no base qualities to consult, and no much larger clone falls within one base.

CDR1 and CDR2 were assigned from the germline V gene (reference sequence) as SEHNR and FQNEAQ. V and J are truncated by 5 bases and 3 bases respectively, leaving an intervening sequence of 23 bases. From its cysteine to its phenylalanine, the CDR3 spans 17 amino acids. Only the CDR3 part of the read is kept: 51 bases, read in frame from the first base. This TCR came from a woman aged 25-40 years in good health. Sequenced sample: naive CD8+ T cells sorted from blood. This specimen's cell subset or site label, interpreted: CD45RA+CCR7+. In this chain, TRBV7-9 is recombined with TRBJ2-7; possibly the D gene is TRBD2, per 6 matching bases. The CDR3 reads CASSPPTEIYGGYEQYF. The sequenced DNA is TGTGCCAGCAGCCCTCCAACAGAGATTTACGGGGGCTACGAGCAGTACTTC. The full variable domain, completed from the reference TRBV7-9 and TRBJ2-7 proteins outside the CDR3, reads DTGVSQNPRHKITKRGQNVTFRCDPISEHNRLYWYRQTLGQGPEFLTYFQNEAQLEKSRLLSDRFSAERPKGSFSTLEIQRTEQGDSAMYLCASSPPTEIYGGYEQYFGPGTRLTVT.